The sequence of this TCR beta chain was determined in a study of blood T cell repertoires in COVID-19. Study as a whole: From the United States, Italy and Spain came samples of acute and convalescent COVID-19. Sources were T cells, B-cell-depleted T cells, or PBMCs; the material itself was cDNA or gDNA.

Methods used by the authors: Amplified reference gene primers provided the basis for estimating nucleated cell counts. Libraries were prepared by immunoSEQ multiplex PCR; TCRdb keeps only in-frame clonotypes and omits some of them. V and J calls and clone size are those listed in that table; D and trimming were worked out from the DNA. The data contain approximately 300,000 clones, 86% of them singletons. This clonotype was obtained from a woman aged 45 to 65 with acute or convalescent COVID-19. The source material was peripheral blood.

The CDR3 sequence: CATSDFPDFIAGADTDTQYF. CDR3 DNA: TGTGCCACCAGTGATTTTCCCGACTTCATAGCGGGGGCGGACACGGATACGCAGTATTTT. This chain connects TRBV24-1 to TRBJ2-3, with 9 nucleotides matching TRBD2. Germline-derived CDR1 and CDR2 are KGHDR and SFDVKD. The trim removed 1 base at V and 6 bases at J, leaving 19 bases unmatched. The CDR3 consists of 20 residues.